These 5 T cell receptor beta chains were all obtained from the same sample, sequenced in a study of cytomegalovirus exposure and HLA in healthy donors. Use of 60 Vbeta and 13 Jbeta primers characterized the PCR. TCRdb's table, derived via immunoSEQ multiplex PCR, lists solely in-frame clones and lacks some. There are around 58,000 clones in the sample; 60% to 85% occur only once, and more than 4.5% lies in the top ten. The sample comprised PBMCs. These receptors all stem from a male donor in good health and CMV-seropositive.

The chain uses TRBV5-1 and TRBJ2-7; D call uncertain. CDR1 is SGHRS, CDR2 YFSETQ, per germline. The V gene lost 3 bases and the J gene lost 5 bases, with 15 bases spanning the gap. This CDR3 contains 14 residues. The CDR3 protein is CASSSPGQTHEQYF. For the CDR3, the DNA is TGCGCCAGCAGCTCCCCGGGTCAGACGCACGAGCAGTACTTC.

This clone was picked up a small number of times. At one end the junction does not follow the germline gene, possibly because of a read error. V is TRBV7-7 and J is TRBJ2-1; TRBD1 is a possible D gene (6 bases). Per the germline V gene, CDR1 is SSHAT and CDR2 is FNYEAQ (reference sequence). This CDR3 comprises 16 residues. This CDR3 reads CASSLGRTVNYNEQFF. The CDR3 DNA follows: TGTGCTAGCAGCTTAGGCCGGACAGTAAACTACAATGAGCAGTTCTTC.

This sequence joins TRBV19 and TRBJ2-2; 8 positions match TRBD2. The germline gives CDR1 LNHDA, CDR2 SQIVND (reference sequence). The CDR3 runs 16 residues. After removal of 3 bases from V and 0 bases from J, the junction contained 3 bases not matched to a gene. CDR3 sequence reads: CASSIRGGSNTGELFF. CDR3 nucleotide sequence: TGTGCCAGTAGTATTCGGGGGGGATCGAACACCGGGGAGCTGTTTTTT.

The chain links TRBV5-8 to TRBJ2-6; D remains unclear. The CDR3 consists of 16 residues. Trimming left V 1 base short and J 4 bases short, with 12 bases between. CDR1 SGHTS and CDR2 YDEGEE come from the germline V gene. Written as DNA, the CDR3 is TGTGCCAGCAGCTTGCAGGCCGGATTGGGGGCCAACGTCCTGACTTTC. It encodes CASSLQAGLGANVLTF.

The chain is built from TRBV6-6 and TRBJ2-1; D might be TRBD1 (5 bases). This CDR3 has 10 amino acids. CDR1 and CDR2 from the germline V gene are MNHNY and SVGAGI (reference sequence). V was cut by 4 bases and J by 12 bases, with 7 bases left in between. Here the CDR3 DNA reads TGTGCCAGCAGTTTCCAGGGGCAGTTCTTC. It specifies CASSFQGQFF.